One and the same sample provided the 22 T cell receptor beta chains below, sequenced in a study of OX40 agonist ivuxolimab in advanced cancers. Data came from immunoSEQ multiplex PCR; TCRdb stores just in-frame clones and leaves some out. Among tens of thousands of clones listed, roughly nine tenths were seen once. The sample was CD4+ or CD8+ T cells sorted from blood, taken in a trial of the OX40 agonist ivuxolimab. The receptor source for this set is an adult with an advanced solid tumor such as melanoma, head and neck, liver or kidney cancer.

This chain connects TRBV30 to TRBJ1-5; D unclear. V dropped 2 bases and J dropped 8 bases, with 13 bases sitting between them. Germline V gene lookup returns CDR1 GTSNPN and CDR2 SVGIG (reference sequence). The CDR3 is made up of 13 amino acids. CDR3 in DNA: TGTGCCTGGAGTCGGGGTCCGGTTGAGCCCCAGCATTTT. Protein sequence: CAWSRGPVEPQHF.

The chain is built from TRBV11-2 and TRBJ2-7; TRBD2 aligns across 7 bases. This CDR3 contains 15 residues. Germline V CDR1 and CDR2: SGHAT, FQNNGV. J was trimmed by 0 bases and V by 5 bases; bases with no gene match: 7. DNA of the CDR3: TGTGCCAGCAGCGCCCCGGGGGGTAACTCCTACGAGCAGTACTTC. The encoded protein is CASSAPGGNSYEQYF.

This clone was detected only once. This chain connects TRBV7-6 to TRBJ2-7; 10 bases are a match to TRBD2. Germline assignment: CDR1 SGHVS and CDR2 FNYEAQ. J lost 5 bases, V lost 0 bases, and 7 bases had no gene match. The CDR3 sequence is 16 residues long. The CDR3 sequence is CASSLASSGSGNEQYF. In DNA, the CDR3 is TGTGCCAGCAGCTTAGCGTCTAGCGGGAGCGGGAACGAGCAGTACTTC.

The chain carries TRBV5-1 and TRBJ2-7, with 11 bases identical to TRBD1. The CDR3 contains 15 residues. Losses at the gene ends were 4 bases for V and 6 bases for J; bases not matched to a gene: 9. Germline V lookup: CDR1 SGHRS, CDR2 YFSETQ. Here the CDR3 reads CASSPRPGTGGEQYF. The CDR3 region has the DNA TGCGCCAGCAGCCCGAGGCCCGGGACAGGGGGCGAGCAGTACTTC.

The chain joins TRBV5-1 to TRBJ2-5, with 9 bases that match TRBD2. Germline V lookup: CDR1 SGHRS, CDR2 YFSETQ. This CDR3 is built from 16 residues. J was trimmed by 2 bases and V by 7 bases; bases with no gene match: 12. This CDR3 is CASSPVASGNQETQYF. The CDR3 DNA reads TGCGCCAGCTCGCCTGTGGCTAGCGGGAATCAAGAGACCCAGTACTTC.

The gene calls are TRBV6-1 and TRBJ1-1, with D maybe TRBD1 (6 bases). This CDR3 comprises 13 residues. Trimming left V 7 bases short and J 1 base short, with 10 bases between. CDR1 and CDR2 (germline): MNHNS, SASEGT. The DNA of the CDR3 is TGTGCCAGCAAGGAGGGGGGGAACACTGAAGCTTTCTTT. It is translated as CASKEGGNTEAFF.

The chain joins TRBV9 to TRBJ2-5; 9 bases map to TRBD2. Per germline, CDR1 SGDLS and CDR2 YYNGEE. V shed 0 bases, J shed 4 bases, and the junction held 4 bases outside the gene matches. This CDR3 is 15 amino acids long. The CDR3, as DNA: TGTGCCAGCAGCGTAGGGACTAGCGTCCGAGAGACCCAGTACTTC. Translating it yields CASSVGTSVRETQYF.

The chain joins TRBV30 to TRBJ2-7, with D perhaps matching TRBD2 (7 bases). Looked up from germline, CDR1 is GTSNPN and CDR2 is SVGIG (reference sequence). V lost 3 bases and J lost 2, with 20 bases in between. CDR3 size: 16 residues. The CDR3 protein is CAWRIGGGGTPYEQYF. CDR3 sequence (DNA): TGTGCCTGGAGAATAGGGGGGGGCGGGACCCCCTACGAGCAGTACTTC.

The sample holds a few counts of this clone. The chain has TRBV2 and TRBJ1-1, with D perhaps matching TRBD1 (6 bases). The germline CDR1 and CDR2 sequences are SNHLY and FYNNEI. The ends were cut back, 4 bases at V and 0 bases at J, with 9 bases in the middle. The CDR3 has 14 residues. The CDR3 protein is CASSGTVVNTEAFF. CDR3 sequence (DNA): TGTGCCAGCAGTGGGACAGTCGTGAACACTGAAGCTTTCTTT.

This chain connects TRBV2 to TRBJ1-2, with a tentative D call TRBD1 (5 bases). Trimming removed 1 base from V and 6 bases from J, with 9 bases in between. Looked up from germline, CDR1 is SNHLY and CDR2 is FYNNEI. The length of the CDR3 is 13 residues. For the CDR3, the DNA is TGTGCCAGCAGTGAAGTAATGACAGATGGCTACACCTTC. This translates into CASSEVMTDGYTF.

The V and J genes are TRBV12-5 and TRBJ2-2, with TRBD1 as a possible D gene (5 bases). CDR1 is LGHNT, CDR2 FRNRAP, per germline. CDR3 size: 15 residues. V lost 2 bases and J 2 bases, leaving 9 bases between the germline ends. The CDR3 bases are TGTGCTAGTGGTTTGCAAGGGGTCAACACCGGGGAGCTGTTTTTT. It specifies CASGLQGVNTGELFF.

The CDR3 loop is CASSSQAISPQDTQYF. The CDR3 DNA reads as TGCGCCAGCAGCTCCCAAGCAATCTCACCACAGGATACGCAGTATTTT. The chain employs TRBV5-1 and TRBJ2-3; no clear D. The germline V gene encodes CDR1 SGHRS and CDR2 YFSETQ. CDR3 length: 16 amino acids. Trimming took off 3 bases at V and 6 bases at J, with 20 bases between the two ends.

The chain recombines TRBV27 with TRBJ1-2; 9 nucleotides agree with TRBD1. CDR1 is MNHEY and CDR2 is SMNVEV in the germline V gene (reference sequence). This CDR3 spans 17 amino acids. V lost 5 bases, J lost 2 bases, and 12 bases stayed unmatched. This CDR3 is CASSPWDRAYGNYGYTF. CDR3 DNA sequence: TGTGCCAGCAGTCCATGGGACAGGGCTTACGGAAACTATGGCTACACCTTC.

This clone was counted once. CDR3 protein: CASQLAASGANVLTF. CDR3 bases: TGTGCCAGCCAACTGGCAGCCTCTGGGGCCAACGTCCTGACTTTC. The chain links TRBV18 to TRBJ2-6, with D unresolved. V lost 8 bases, J lost 0 bases, and 11 bases lay in between. Per the germline V gene, CDR1 is KGHSH and CDR2 is LQKENI. The CDR3 has 15 residues.

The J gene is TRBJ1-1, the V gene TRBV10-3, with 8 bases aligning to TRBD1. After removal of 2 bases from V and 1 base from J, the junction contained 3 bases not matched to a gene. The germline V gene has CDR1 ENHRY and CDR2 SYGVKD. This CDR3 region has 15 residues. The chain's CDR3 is CAISERTGPNTEAFF. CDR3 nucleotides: TGTGCCATCAGTGAGAGGACAGGGCCGAACACTGAAGCTTTCTTT.

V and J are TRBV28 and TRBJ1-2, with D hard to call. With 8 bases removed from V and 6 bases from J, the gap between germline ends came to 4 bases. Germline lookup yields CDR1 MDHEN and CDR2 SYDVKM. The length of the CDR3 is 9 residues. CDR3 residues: CASGDGYTF. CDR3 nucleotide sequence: TGTGCCAGCGGCGATGGCTACACCTTC.

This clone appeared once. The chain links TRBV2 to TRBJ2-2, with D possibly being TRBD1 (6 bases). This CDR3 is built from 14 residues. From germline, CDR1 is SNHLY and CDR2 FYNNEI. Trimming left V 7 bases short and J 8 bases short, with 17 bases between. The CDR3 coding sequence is TGTGCCAGCACCGGGTCCATAAGGGGGGGGGAGCTGTTTTTT. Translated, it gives CASTGSIRGGELFF.

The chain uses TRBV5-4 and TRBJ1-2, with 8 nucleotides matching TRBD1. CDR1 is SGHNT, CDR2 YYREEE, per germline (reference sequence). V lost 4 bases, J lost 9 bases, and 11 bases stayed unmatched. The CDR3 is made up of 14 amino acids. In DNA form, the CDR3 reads TGTGCCAGCAGCCCGGTCGGACAGGGAAGGAGCTACACCTTC. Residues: CASSPVGQGRSYTF.

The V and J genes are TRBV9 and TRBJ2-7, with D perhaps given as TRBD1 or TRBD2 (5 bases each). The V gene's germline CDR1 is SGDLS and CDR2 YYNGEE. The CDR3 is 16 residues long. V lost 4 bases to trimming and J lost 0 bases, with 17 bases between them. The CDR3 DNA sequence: TGTGCCAGCAGCCTTGCCGGGACCCTAAGCTCCTACGAGCAGTACTTC. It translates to CASSLAGTLSSYEQYF.

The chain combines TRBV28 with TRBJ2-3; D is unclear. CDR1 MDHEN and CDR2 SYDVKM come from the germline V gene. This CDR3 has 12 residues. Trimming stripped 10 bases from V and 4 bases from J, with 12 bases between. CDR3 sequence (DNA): TGTGCCACCAAATTATCTCCAGATACGCAGTATTTT. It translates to CATKLSPDTQYF.

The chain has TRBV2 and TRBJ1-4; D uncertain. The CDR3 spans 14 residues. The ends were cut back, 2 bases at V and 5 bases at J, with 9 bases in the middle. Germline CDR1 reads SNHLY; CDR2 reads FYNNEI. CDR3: CASSELAANEKLFF. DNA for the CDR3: TGTGCCAGCAGTGAATTGGCAGCGAATGAAAAACTGTTTTTT.

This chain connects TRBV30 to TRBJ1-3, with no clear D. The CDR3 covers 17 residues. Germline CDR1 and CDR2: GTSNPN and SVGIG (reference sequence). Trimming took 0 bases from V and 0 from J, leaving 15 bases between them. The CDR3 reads CAWSVFVTGFSGNTIYF. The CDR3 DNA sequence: TGTGCCTGGAGTGTGTTTGTGACCGGGTTCTCTGGAAACACCATATATTTT.